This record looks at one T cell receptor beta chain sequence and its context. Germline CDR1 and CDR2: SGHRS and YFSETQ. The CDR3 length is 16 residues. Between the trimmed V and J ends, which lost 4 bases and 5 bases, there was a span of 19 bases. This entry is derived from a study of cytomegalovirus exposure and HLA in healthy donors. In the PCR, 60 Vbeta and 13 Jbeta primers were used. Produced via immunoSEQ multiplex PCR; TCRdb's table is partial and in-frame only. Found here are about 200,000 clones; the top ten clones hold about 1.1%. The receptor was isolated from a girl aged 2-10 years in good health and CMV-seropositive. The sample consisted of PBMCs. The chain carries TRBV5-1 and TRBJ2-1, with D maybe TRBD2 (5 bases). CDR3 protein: CASSLSTGIEDNEQFF. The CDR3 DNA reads TGCGCCAGCAGCCTGAGTACGGGGATAGAGGACAATGAGCAGTTCTTC.